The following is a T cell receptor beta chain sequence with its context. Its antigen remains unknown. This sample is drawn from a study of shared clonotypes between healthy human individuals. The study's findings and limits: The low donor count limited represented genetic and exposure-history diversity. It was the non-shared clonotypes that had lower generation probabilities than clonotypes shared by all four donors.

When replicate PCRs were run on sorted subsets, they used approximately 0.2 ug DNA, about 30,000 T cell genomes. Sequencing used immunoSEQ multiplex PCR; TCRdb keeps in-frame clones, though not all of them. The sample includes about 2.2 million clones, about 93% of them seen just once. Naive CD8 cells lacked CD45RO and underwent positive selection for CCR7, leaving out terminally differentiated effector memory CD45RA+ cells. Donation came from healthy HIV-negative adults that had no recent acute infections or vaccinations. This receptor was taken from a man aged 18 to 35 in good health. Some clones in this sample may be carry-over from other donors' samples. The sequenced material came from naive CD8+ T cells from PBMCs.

The CDR3 DNA sequence: TGCAGCGTTGAAGAGAGGGGAGGAGCCGGGGAGCTGTTTTTT. Amino acids: CSVEERGGAGELFF. V usage is TRBV29-1 and J usage is TRBJ2-2; tentatively, D is TRBD2 (6 bases). Germline V gives CDR1 SQVTM, CDR2 ANQGSEA. This CDR3 region has 14 residues. The V and J ends lost 0 bases and 6 bases respectively, with 11 bases between them.